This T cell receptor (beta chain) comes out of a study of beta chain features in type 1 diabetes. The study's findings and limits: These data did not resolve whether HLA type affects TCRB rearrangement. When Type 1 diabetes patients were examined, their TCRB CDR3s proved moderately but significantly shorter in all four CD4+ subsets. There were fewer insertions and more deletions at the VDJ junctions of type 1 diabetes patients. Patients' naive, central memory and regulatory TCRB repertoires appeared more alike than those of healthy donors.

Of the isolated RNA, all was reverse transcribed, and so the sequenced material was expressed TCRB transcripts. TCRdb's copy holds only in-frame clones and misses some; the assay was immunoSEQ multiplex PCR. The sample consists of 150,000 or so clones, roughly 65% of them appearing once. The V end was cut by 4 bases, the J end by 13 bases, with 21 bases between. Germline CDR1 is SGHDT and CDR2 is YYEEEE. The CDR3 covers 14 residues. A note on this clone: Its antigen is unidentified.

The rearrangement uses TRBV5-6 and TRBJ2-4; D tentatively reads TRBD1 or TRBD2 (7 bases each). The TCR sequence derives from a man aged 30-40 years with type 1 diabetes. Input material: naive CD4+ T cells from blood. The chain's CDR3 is CASSARQGGPSQYF. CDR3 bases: TGTGCCAGCAGCGCCCGACAGGGAGGGCCATCCCAGTACTTC.